These T cell receptor beta chains were read from a single sample in a study of OX40 agonist ivuxolimab in advanced cancers. Repertoires were generated with immunoSEQ multiplex PCR, while TCRdb's copy carries only in-frame clones and drops some. The repertoire has 15,000 to 20,000 clones, roughly 87% of them found once; the top ten carry roughly 50%. The sample here was CD4+ or CD8+ T cells sorted from blood, taken in a trial of the OX40 agonist ivuxolimab. These TCRs come from an adult with an advanced solid tumor such as melanoma, head and neck, liver or kidney cancer. Both conserved end residues are part of each CDR3. The order of the fields is D gene, clone size, V gene, J gene, CDR3 protein, CDR3 DNA. D genes are given only for firm matches. A row's size may be missing; if present it is once, few, many or a size class.

>.|.|TRBV19|TRBJ2-5
CASSFAGETQYF
TGTGCCAGTAGTTTTGCGGGAGAGACCCAGTACTTC
>.|.|TRBV4-2|TRBJ1-4
CASSQEWTSGINEKLFF
TGTGCCAGCAGCCAAGAGTGGACCTCGGGAATTAATGAAAAACTGTTTTTT
>.|.|TRBV6-6|TRBJ2-7
CASSYLQGSEQYF
TGTGCCAGCAGTTACCTACAGGGATCCGAGCAGTACTTC
>TRBD2|.|TRBV9|TRBJ2-7
CASSVGGLAGDYEQYF
TGTGCCAGCAGCGTAGGAGGTCTAGCGGGAGATTACGAGCAGTACTTC
>.|.|TRBV7-9|TRBJ2-3
CASSPRKGADTQYF
TGTGCCAGCAGCCCCCGTAAAGGGGCAGATACGCAGTATTTT
>.|.|TRBV19|TRBJ1-5
CASQRGVGVQPQHF
TGTGCCAGCCAGAGAGGGGTGGGGGTTCAGCCCCAGCATTTT
>.|.|TRBV2|TRBJ1-4
CASSGLVEEKLFF
TGTGCCAGCAGTGGACTTGTTGAGGAAAAACTGTTTTTT
>TRBD2|.|TRBV6-6|TRBJ2-7
CASSYSETSGPYEQYF
TGTGCCAGCAGTTACTCGGAGACTAGCGGGCCCTACGAGCAGTACTTC
>TRBD2|.|TRBV6-1|TRBJ2-1
CASSEDLAGDQVSSYNEQFF
TGTGCCAGCAGTGAAGACTTAGCGGGAGACCAAGTCAGCTCCTACAATGAGCAGTTCTTC
>TRBD2|.|TRBV27|TRBJ2-7
CASRNLVGGPREQYF
TGTGCCAGCAGGAACTTGGTGGGAGGGCCGCGCGAGCAGTACTTC
>.|.|TRBV9|TRBJ2-1
CASSPNLGVNEQFF
TGTGCCAGCAGCCCCAACCTGGGGGTCAATGAGCAGTTCTTC
>.|.|TRBV28|TRBJ2-7
CASSFLHEQYF
TGTGCCAGCAGTTTTCTCCACGAGCAGTACTTC
>TRBD1|.|TRBV4-1|TRBJ2-7
CASSQGDTGEPYEQYF
TGCGCCAGCAGCCAAGGAGATACAGGGGAACCCTACGAGCAGTACTTC
>TRBD2|few|TRBV5-5|TRBJ2-7
CASSFSLAGIYEQYF
TGTGCCAGCAGCTTTTCGCTAGCGGGGATCTACGAGCAGTACTTC
>.|.|TRBV9|TRBJ1-4
CASSPGVNRNEKLFF
TGTGCCAGCAGCCCAGGGGTGAATCGAAATGAAAAACTGTTTTTT
>.|.|TRBV5-1|TRBJ1-2
CASRAESFGYTF
TGCGCCAGCAGGGCTGAGTCCTTTGGCTACACCTTC
>.|.|TRBV4-3|TRBJ2-1
CASSQVHPSYNEQFF
TGCGCCAGCAGCCAAGTACACCCTTCCTACAATGAGCAGTTCTTC
>TRBD1|.|TRBV9|TRBJ2-7
CASSAGTGTHHEQYF
TGTGCCAGCAGCGCAGGGACAGGAACGCACCACGAGCAGTACTTC
>TRBD2|.|TRBV19|TRBJ2-2
CASSSWTSGRGDTGELFF
TGTGCCAGTAGTTCCTGGACTAGCGGGAGGGGGGACACCGGGGAGCTGTTTTTT
>TRBD2|.|TRBV7-4|TRBJ2-7
CASSLQGGLAGGYEQYF
TGTGCCAGCAGCCTACAGGGTGGACTAGCGGGAGGTTACGAGCAGTACTTC
>.|.|TRBV5-5|TRBJ1-6
CASSLGTAYNSPLHF
TGTGCCAGCAGCTTGGGAACAGCGTATAATTCACCCCTCCACTTT
>TRBD1|.|TRBV5-3|TRBJ2-5
CARSPPTGAETQYF
TGTGCCAGAAGCCCGCCGACAGGGGCAGAGACCCAGTACTTC
>.|.|TRBV15|TRBJ2-1
CATSRVSGGSAMFF
TGTGCCACCAGCAGAGTCTCCGGAGGCAGTGCGATGTTCTTC
>TRBD2|.|TRBV10-3|TRBJ2-1
CAISETSGSYNEQFF
TGTGCCATCAGTGAAACTAGCGGCTCCTACAATGAGCAGTTCTTC
>.|once|TRBV11-2|TRBJ1-2
CASSFLGGYGYTF
TGTGCCAGCAGCTTCTTAGGGGGCTATGGCTACACCTTC